Reported below is one T cell receptor beta chain. Participant ages covered about 18 to 100 years across 25 or so US areas. Categorization into cohorts depended on clinical history that participants reported. Cohort 3 recovered donors had two negative PCRs, clearance, or symptom resolution. Germline values: CDR1 SGHTA, CDR2 FQGTGA. The trim removed 4 bases at V and 6 bases at J, leaving 12 bases unmatched. The CDR3 consists of 16 residues. This sample is part of a study of blood T cell repertoires in COVID-19. Some clones are missing from TCRdb's copy, which holds only in-frame ones; the method was immunoSEQ multiplex PCR. The table includes around 150,000 clones, over 75% detected once.

The chain uses TRBV7-3 and TRBJ2-1; 7 positions match TRBD1. Sequenced material: PBMCs or T cells enriched from blood (not recorded which). The sequence was obtained from a woman aged 45-59 years who had recovered from COVID-19. The CDR3 DNA reads TGTGCCAGCAGCTCCCACCCCACAGGGGTCCCCAATGAGCAGTTCTTC. This gives the protein CASSSHPTGVPNEQFF. The complete variable domain, with remaining parts taken from reference TRBV7-3 and TRBJ2-1, reads GAGVSQTPSNKVTEKGKYVELRCDPISGHTALYWYRQSLGQGPEFLIYFQGTGAADDSGLPNDRFFAVRPEGSVSTLKIQRTERGDSAVYLCASSSHPTGVPNEQFFGPGTRLTVL.